This passage covers 3 T cell receptor beta chains from one sample sequenced in a study of control samples from healthy donors and cancer patients. Libraries were prepared by immunoSEQ multiplex PCR; TCRdb keeps only in-frame clonotypes and omits some of them. The sample contains around 90,000 clones, around four fifths of which appear only once. Sequenced: blood. These receptor sequences come from a man aged 25-45 years in good health.

The table lists this clone with a count of one. The chain uses TRBV19 and TRBJ2-5; no clear D. Germline CDR1 is LNHDA and CDR2 is SQIVND (reference sequence). This CDR3 has 14 amino acids. V shed 3 bases and J shed 3 bases, with 11 bases lying between them. The CDR3 bases are TGTGCCAGTAGTATCTCTTGGATGGAAGAGACCCAGTACTTC. Protein sequence: CASSISWMEETQYF.

The genes are TRBV2 and TRBJ1-2, with 7 bases fitting TRBD1. Germline V gene data show CDR1 as SNHLY and CDR2 as FYNNEI. J gave up 5 bases and V 6 bases, and 9 bases lay outside the gene matches. The CDR3 is made up of 14 amino acids. The CDR3 protein is CASRDDRVRYGYTF. The CDR3 coding sequence is TGTGCCAGCAGAGACGACAGGGTCCGTTATGGCTACACCTTC.

This clone was seen only once. The gene calls are TRBV30 and TRBJ1-1; TRBD1 agrees at 7 bases. The germline V gene encodes CDR1 GTSNPN and CDR2 SVGIG (reference sequence). The V and J ends lost 4 bases and 3 bases, in that order; junction bases with no gene match: 2. The CDR3 is made up of 12 amino acids. In DNA, the CDR3 is TGTGCCTGGACCGACAGGGACACTGAAGCTTTCTTT. It specifies CAWTDRDTEAFF.